The 21 T cell receptor beta chains in this list originate from one sample, sequenced in a study of identical twins. TCRdb re-called the 5' RACE reads through MiXCR, storing one row per CDR3 protein. The sample has about 150,000 distinct CDR3 sequences; around 3.5% are singletons. Input material: memory T cells sorted from blood. The receptors were gathered from a man between 18 and 29 years old in good health.

This clonotype came up many times. The V call is TRBV6-1, the J call TRBJ2-2, with 10 bases that match TRBD2. V shed 5 bases and J 4 bases; nucleotides not matched to a gene: 4. CDR1 MNHNS and CDR2 SASEGT come from the germline V gene. The CDR3 covers 15 residues. CDR3 region: CASSTLAGGTGELFF. The CDR3 nucleotides read TGTGCCAGCAGTACCTTAGCGGGAGGCACCGGGGAGCTGTTTTTT.

The table lists this clonotype with many counts. The V and J genes are TRBV19 and TRBJ2-1; 7 bases are a match to TRBD1. V was clipped by 5 bases and J by 3 bases; unmatched bases: 7. Per germline, CDR1 LNHDA and CDR2 SQIVND (reference sequence). This CDR3 comprises 15 residues. For the CDR3, the DNA is TGTGCCAGTAGTGGGACAGTGAAACTCTACAATGAGCAGTTCTTC. Its protein product is CASSGTVKLYNEQFF. The full variable domain, with the rest looked up from reference TRBV19 and TRBJ2-1, is DGGITQSPKYLFRKEGQNVTLSCEQNLNHDAMYWYRQDPGQGLRLIYYSQIVNDFQKGDIAEGYSVSREKKESFPLTVTSAQKNPTAFYLCASSGTVKLYNEQFFGPGTRLTVL.

Many counts were recorded for this clonotype. This chain connects TRBV6-1 to TRBJ2-7; 7 nucleotides match TRBD1. Germline V gene lookup returns CDR1 MNHNS and CDR2 SASEGT. The CDR3 covers 14 residues. V gave up 2 bases and J gave up 3 bases; unmatched junction bases: 4. CDR3 sequence reads: CASSETAGGYEQYV. The CDR3, as DNA: TGTGCCAGCAGTGAAACGGCAGGGGGCTACGAGCAGTACGTC.

The table lists this clonotype with many counts. V is TRBV10-3 and J is TRBJ1-2; the D is unclear. The length of the CDR3 is 13 residues. Germline V lookup: CDR1 ENHRY, CDR2 SYGVKD. The V end lost 7 bases, the J end lost 8 bases, and 17 bases lay between the germline ends. The CDR3 bases are TGTGCCATCACCGAGGGTCTGCCTGGAGGCTACACCTTC. It specifies CAITEGLPGGYTF.

This clonotype was counted many times. The chain is built from TRBV6-5 and TRBJ2-4, with D uncertain. The germline V and J ends were trimmed by 2 bases and 5 bases, with 13 bases remaining between them. CDR1 and CDR2 (germline): MNHEY, SVGAGI. The CDR3 spans 15 residues. CDR3 DNA sequence: TGTGCCAGCAGTTACGAGAGTGGCAGGCAAAACATTCAGTACTTC. This translates into CASSYESGRQNIQYF.

This clonotype was detected many times. This rearrangement joins TRBV14 to TRBJ2-1; D is undetermined. CDR1 is SGHDN and CDR2 is FVKESK in the germline V gene. CDR3 size: 13 residues. V was clipped by 3 bases and J by 9 bases, with 12 bases between them. CDR3 coding DNA: TGTGCCAGCAGCCAGGCTATTCCGACTGAGCAGTTCTTC. Translation: CASSQAIPTEQFF.

This clonotype was found many times. This chain joins TRBV4-2 and TRBJ2-2; TRBD1 agrees at 9 bases. The germline CDR1 and CDR2 sequences are LGHNA and YNFKEQ. This CDR3 is built from 20 residues. V shed 1 base and J 0 bases; nucleotides not matched to a gene: 12. The CDR3 bases are TGTGCCAGCAGCCAAGGAACACAGGGGGCGGCTTTCGCGAACACCGGGGAGCTGTTTTTT. It translates to CASSQGTQGAAFANTGELFF.

At least ten counts were recorded for this clonotype. V usage is TRBV4-3 and J usage is TRBJ2-3; 12 bases match TRBD2. The CDR3 contains 16 residues. CDR1 and CDR2 (germline): LGHNA, YSLEER. The V gene end was trimmed by 4 bases and the J gene end by 1 base; junction bases not matched to a gene: 3. DNA for the CDR3: TGCGCCAGCAGCCCCAGACTAGCGGGAGGCACAGATACGCAGTATTTT. This sequence encodes CASSPRLAGGTDTQYF.

The V and J genes are TRBV18 and TRBJ2-1; D uncertain. Germline assignment: CDR1 KGHSH and CDR2 LQKENI. This CDR3 contains 13 residues. Between the trimmed V and J ends, which lost 2 bases and 4 bases, there was a span of 6 bases. The DNA of the CDR3 is TGTGCCAGCTCACCAAGTCAGTACAATGAGCAGTTCTTC. Translating gives CASSPSQYNEQFF.

This clonotype was recorded at least ten times. The rearrangement links TRBV6-1 to TRBJ1-2; D possibly corresponds to TRBD1 (6 bases). CDR1 and CDR2 from the germline V gene are MNHNS and SASEGT. This CDR3 spans 15 amino acids. The germline V and J ends were trimmed by 8 bases and 4 bases, with 20 bases remaining between them. The CDR3 is CASYPTGLNFYGYTF. The CDR3, as DNA: TGTGCCAGCTATCCCACAGGGCTGAACTTCTATGGCTACACCTTC.

The chain uses TRBV7-8 and TRBJ2-7; no reliable D call. This CDR3 region has 14 residues. The germline CDR1 and CDR2 sequences are SGHVS and FQNEAQ. The ends were cut back, 0 bases at V and 2 bases at J, with 8 bases in the middle. The CDR3: CASSLADGAYEQYF. CDR3 coding DNA: TGTGCCAGCAGCTTAGCGGACGGAGCCTACGAGCAGTACTTC.

The chain has TRBV20-1 and TRBJ2-7; unclear D gene. CDR3 length: 15 residues. Germline V gene data show CDR1 as DFQATT and CDR2 as SNEGSKA (reference sequence). The ends were cut back, 0 bases at V and 2 bases at J, with 14 bases in the middle. In DNA form, the CDR3 reads TGCAGTGCTAGAGACCTAAATAGTTCACCCTACGAGCAGTACTTC. Its protein is CSARDLNSSPYEQYF.

This clonotype was counted only a few times. Given a much more abundant clone one base away, this may be a read error. This sequence joins TRBV29-1 and TRBJ1-4; D remains unclear. Germline CDR1 and CDR2: SQVTM and ANQGSEA. This CDR3 contains 14 residues. The CDR3 here is CIVGSIQRGEKLFF. The CDR3 DNA reads TGCATCGTTGGTAGTATACAGAGAGGTGAAAAACTGTTTTTT. Drawing the rest from reference TRBV29-1 and TRBJ1-4, the complete variable domain is SAVISQKPSRDICQRGTSLTIQCQVDSQVTMMFWYRQQPGQSLTLIATANQGSEATYESGFVIDKFPISRPNLTFSTLTVSNMSPEDSSIYLCIVGSIQRGEKLFFGSGTQLSVL.

Remarks on this clonotype: Since a much larger clone is just one base distant, this may be a read error. Here the CDR3 omits its conserved ending phenylalanine or tryptophan, so a read error is the likely source. The genes are TRBV5-6 and TRBJ2-3; D is ambiguous. Germline V lookup: CDR1 SGHDT, CDR2 YYEEEE. V lost 3 bases, J lost 0 bases, and 11 bases lay in between. CDR3 length: 15 residues. The CDR3 bases are TGTGCCAGCAGCTCAGCAGGCGCTAGCACAGATACGCAGTATTAT. Amino acid sequence: CASSSAGASTDTQYY.

This clonotype was seen many times. The chain has TRBV12-3 or TRBV12-4 and TRBJ2-7, with D uncertain. Trimming took off 6 bases at V and 4 bases at J, with 10 bases between the two ends. The CDR3 is 12 residues long. The CDR3 spells CASRLRRYEQYF. The CDR3 DNA is TGTGCCAGCAGGCTTAGGCGTTACGAGCAGTACTTC.

This clonotype was counted at least ten times. The genes are TRBV7-9 and TRBJ2-1; 10 bases fit TRBD2. The V segment lost 2 bases and the J segment 9 bases; nucleotides outside the gene matches: 13. The CDR3 runs to 17 residues. The germline V gene encodes CDR1 SEHNR and CDR2 FQNEAQ (reference sequence). Written as DNA, the CDR3 is TGTGCCAGCAGCTTACGCGGCCTGACTAGCGGGTTTACTGAGCAGTTCTTC. This codes for CASSLRGLTSGFTEQFF.

This clonotype was detected many times. The rearrangement links TRBV6-2 or TRBV6-3 to TRBJ2-7; 9 bases agree with TRBD2. Germline values: CDR1 MNHEY, CDR2 SVGEGT. The CDR3 is made up of 14 amino acids. Trimming took 7 bases from V and 7 from J; bases not matched to a gene: 11. The CDR3 sequence is CASKEGLAIGEQYF. The CDR3 nucleotides read TGTGCCAGCAAAGAAGGACTAGCGATTGGGGAGCAGTACTTC.

At least ten counts were recorded for this clonotype. The chain has TRBV20-1 and TRBJ2-7; D unresolved. Germline CDR1 reads DFQATT; CDR2 reads SNEGSKA (reference sequence). The CDR3 runs 12 residues. V was pared by 6 bases and J by 3 bases, with 12 bases between. CDR3 residues: CSASPVGYEQYF. Written as DNA, the CDR3 is TGCAGTGCCTCCCCCGTGGGCTACGAGCAGTACTTC.

This clonotype has more than one count but fewer than ten. J is TRBJ1-1 and V is TRBV3-1, with 8 positions matching TRBD1. The CDR3 totals 17 residues. V trimming: 3 bases; J trimming: 6 bases; junction bases outside the gene matches: 15. CDR1 is LGHDT and CDR2 is YNNKEL in the germline V gene (reference sequence). The chain's CDR3 is CASSQQGITGGTSEAFF. The DNA of the CDR3 is TGTGCCAGCAGCCAGCAGGGGATAACAGGGGGGACTTCTGAAGCTTTCTTT. The full variable domain, in which reference TRBV3-1 and TRBJ1-1 provide the parts outside the CDR3, is DTAVSQTPKYLVTQMGNDKSIKCEQNLGHDTMYWYKQDSKKFLKIMFSYNNKELIINETVPNRFSPKSPDKAHLNLHINSLELGDSAVYFCASSQQGITGGTSEAFFGQGTRLTVV.

This clonotype was observed at least ten times. V usage is TRBV12-3 or TRBV12-4 and J usage is TRBJ1-2; a possible D gene is TRBD1 (5 bases). Trimming left V 2 bases short and J 3 bases short, with 13 bases between. The CDR3 has 15 amino acids. The CDR3: CASSLRGKGDYGYTF. The CDR3, as DNA: TGTGCCAGCAGTTTAAGGGGTAAAGGGGACTATGGCTACACCTTC.

This clonotype was detected a few times. The chain is built from TRBV28 and TRBJ1-4; no firm D call. Germline CDR1 reads MDHEN; CDR2 reads SYDVKM. V lost 6 bases to trimming and J lost 7 bases, with 21 bases between them. The CDR3 is 16 residues long. The CDR3 sequence is CASRVLSWPVSEKLFF. CDR3 sequence (DNA): TGTGCCAGCAGGGTATTATCTTGGCCAGTGAGTGAAAAACTGTTTTTT.